This T cell receptor (beta chain) derives from a study of somatic mutations in cytotoxic T cells in rheumatoid arthritis. In the study overall: Patient blood (approximately 30 ml EDTA) was drawn right after diagnosis, before any treatment.

Notes on the study in general: The study found that the largest CD8+ clone exceeded 20% of CD8+ cells in 8 of 65 patients.

This clone was counted once. The target antigen is unknown. The CDR3 contains 14 residues. CDR1 SGHRS and CDR2 YFSETQ come from the germline V gene. V lost 6 bases to trimming and J lost 6 bases, with 15 bases between them. The repertoire was sequenced with immunoSEQ multiplex PCR; TCRdb's copy has only in-frame clones and lacks some. Of about 19,000 clones in the sample, approximately 80% were seen once. This chain uses TRBV5-1 with TRBJ2-2; D possibly corresponds to TRBD1 (6 bases). The origin of this receptor is an adult with rheumatoid arthritis. Sample: CD8+ T cells sorted from blood. CDR3 in amino acids: CASIYREGAGELFF. In DNA, the CDR3 is TGCGCCAGCATCTACAGGGAAGGGGCCGGGGAGCTGTTTTTT. Full variable domain (remainder filled in from reference TRBV5-1 and TRBJ2-2): KAGVTQTPRYLIKTRGQQVTLSCSPISGHRSVSWYQQTPGQGLQFLFEYFSETQRNKGNFPGRFSGRQFSNSRSEMNVSTLELGDSALYLCASIYREGAGELFFGEGSRLTVL.